The 12 T cell receptor beta chains below were found in one sample sequenced in a study of T-cell reconstitution after alpha-beta-depleted transplantation in children. TCRbeta library construction was performed incorporating unique molecular identifiers. One entry per CDR3 protein results from TCRdb running MiXCR on the PCR reads. The data contain around 400,000 distinct CDR3 sequences, 20% of them singletons. The source material was PBMCs from the stem cell graft donor, sampled from the stem cell graft. These receptor sequences come from a human donor who donated a stem cell graft to a child with acute myeloid leukemia.

This clonotype was counted ten times or more. The CDR3 is CSVSMGEAYEQYF. In nucleotides, the CDR3 is TGCAGCGTTAGTATGGGGGAGGCCTACGAGCAGTACTTC. This chain joins TRBV29-1 and TRBJ2-7; D possibly corresponds to TRBD2 (6 bases). Germline V gene data show CDR1 as SQVTM and CDR2 as ANQGSEA. The CDR3 contains 13 residues. Trimming removed 5 bases at V and 2 bases at J, with 13 bases between.

This clonotype appeared a few times. The chain uses TRBV4-3 and TRBJ2-4; 11 bases are a match to TRBD1. After removal of 4 bases from V and 7 bases from J, the junction contained 3 bases not matched to a gene. CDR1 is LGHNA and CDR2 is YSLEER in the germline V gene. The CDR3 totals 14 residues. The CDR3 DNA sequence: TGCGCCAGCAGCCGAGGACAGGGGGCGAACATTCAGTACTTC. This codes for CASSRGQGANIQYF.

A few counts support this clonotype. The V and J genes are TRBV15 and TRBJ1-2, with 9 bases aligning to TRBD1. There are 13 residues in the CDR3. V lost 3 bases and J lost 5; bases outside the gene matches: 1. Looked up from germline, CDR1 is LNHNV and CDR2 is YYDKDF (reference sequence). CDR3 sequence (DNA): TGTGCCACCAGCAGCGGACAGGGGTATGGCTACACCTTC. This gives the protein CATSSGQGYGYTF.

The sample holds a few counts of this clonotype. The chain has TRBV29-1 and TRBJ2-1, with D hard to call. With 4 bases removed from V and 3 bases from J, the gap between germline ends came to 10 bases. Per germline, CDR1 SQVTM and CDR2 ANQGSEA. This CDR3 spans 13 amino acids. The CDR3 DNA follows: TGCAGCGTTGCATCCACCCTCTACAATGAGCAGTTCTTC. This sequence encodes CSVASTLYNEQFF.

This clonotype was seen only a few times. The chain joins TRBV27 to TRBJ2-7, with 8 bases aligning to TRBD2. The CDR3 totals 16 residues. In germline, CDR1 is MNHEY, CDR2 SMNVEV (reference sequence). Trimming cost V 3 bases and J 0 bases; bases outside gene matches: 7. In DNA form, the CDR3 reads TGTGCCAGCAGTTTGGGCGCGGGAGGTCTCTCCTACGAGCAGTACTTC. Translation gives CASSLGAGGLSYEQYF.

The chain joins TRBV7-8 to TRBJ2-7, with 16 bases aligning to TRBD2. Germline V CDR1 and CDR2: SGHVS, FQNEAQ. The CDR3 is made up of 18 amino acids. V was clipped by 1 base and J by 2 bases; unmatched bases: 5. The CDR3 sequence is CASSLVPGLAGGTYEQYF. CDR3 nucleotide sequence: TGTGCCAGCAGCTTAGTCCCGGGACTAGCGGGAGGGACCTACGAGCAGTACTTC.

This clonotype was observed many times. The chain has TRBV12-3 or TRBV12-4 and TRBJ1-1; D may be TRBD1 (5 bases). Trimming stripped 6 bases from V and 3 bases from J, with 11 bases between. This CDR3 is built from 13 residues. The CDR3 sequence: CASSHGGYTEAFF. The CDR3 coding sequence is TGTGCCAGCAGCCATGGGGGATACACTGAAGCTTTCTTT.

This clonotype showed up many times. This chain joins TRBV20-1 and TRBJ1-5; tentatively, D is TRBD1 (5 bases). V gave up 0 bases and J gave up 1 base, with 10 bases separating them. Germline V gene data show CDR1 as DFQATT and CDR2 as SNEGSKA (reference sequence). The CDR3 contains 15 residues. CDR3 DNA sequence: TGCAGTGCTAGAGATAAGGGGCAGAGCAATCAGCCCCAGCATTTT. This sequence encodes CSARDKGQSNQPQHF.

The chain is built from TRBV7-2 and TRBJ2-7; D is uncertain. The V and J ends lost 5 bases and 0 bases respectively, with 14 bases between them. CDR1 is SGHTA, CDR2 FQGNSA, per germline. The CDR3 is made up of 15 amino acids. CDR3 sequence reads: CASSPPTVGSYEQYF. Written as DNA, the CDR3 is TGTGCCAGCAGCCCCCCCACGGTGGGCTCCTACGAGCAGTACTTC.

The genes are TRBV28 and TRBJ2-7, with D possibly matching TRBD2 (5 bases). Germline CDR1 reads MDHEN; CDR2 reads SYDVKM. CDR3 length equals 14 residues. The V end lost 2 bases, the J end lost 7 bases, and 15 bases lay between the germline ends. The CDR3 bases are TGTGCCAGCAGTTTAACAGCGGATCGGTGGGAGCAGTACTTC. Translated: CASSLTADRWEQYF.

The rearrangement uses TRBV25-1 and TRBJ1-4; 11 bases are a match to TRBD1. This CDR3 comprises 17 residues. Germline CDR1 reads MGHDK; CDR2 reads SYGVNS. Trimming removed 4 bases from V and 0 bases from J; junction bases left unmatched: 4. The CDR3 loop is CASSGDRGYATNEKLFF. In DNA, the CDR3 is TGTGCCAGCAGTGGGGACAGGGGGTATGCAACTAATGAAAAACTGTTTTTT.

The table lists this clonotype with many counts. The rearrangement joins TRBV5-1 to TRBJ2-1; maybe TRBD2 (6 bases). This CDR3 is built from 14 residues. Trimming took off 0 bases at V and 10 bases at J, with 14 bases between the two ends. Germline-derived CDR1 and CDR2 are SGHRS and YFSETQ. The CDR3: CASSLEVGSGEQFF. For the CDR3, the DNA is TGCGCCAGCAGCTTGGAGGTCGGGAGCGGGGAGCAGTTCTTC.